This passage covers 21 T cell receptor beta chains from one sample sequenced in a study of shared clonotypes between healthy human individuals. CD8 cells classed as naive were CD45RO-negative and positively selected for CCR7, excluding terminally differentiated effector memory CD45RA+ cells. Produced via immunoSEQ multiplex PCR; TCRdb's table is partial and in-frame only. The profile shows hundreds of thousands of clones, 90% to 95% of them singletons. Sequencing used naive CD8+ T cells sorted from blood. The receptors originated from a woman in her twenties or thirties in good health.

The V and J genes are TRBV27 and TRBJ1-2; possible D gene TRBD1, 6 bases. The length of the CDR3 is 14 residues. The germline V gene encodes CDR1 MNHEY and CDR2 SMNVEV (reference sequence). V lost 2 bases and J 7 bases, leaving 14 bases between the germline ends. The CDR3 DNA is TGTGCCAGCAGTTTAACCGGGGGCGCAAGTGGCTACACCTTC. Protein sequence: CASSLTGGASGYTF.

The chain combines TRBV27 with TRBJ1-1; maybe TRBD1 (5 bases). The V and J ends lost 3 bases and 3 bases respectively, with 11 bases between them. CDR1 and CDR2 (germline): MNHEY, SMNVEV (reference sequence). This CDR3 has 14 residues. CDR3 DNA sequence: TGTGCCAGCAGTTTCGGCGGGGCGGACACTGAAGCTTTCTTT. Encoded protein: CASSFGGADTEAFF.

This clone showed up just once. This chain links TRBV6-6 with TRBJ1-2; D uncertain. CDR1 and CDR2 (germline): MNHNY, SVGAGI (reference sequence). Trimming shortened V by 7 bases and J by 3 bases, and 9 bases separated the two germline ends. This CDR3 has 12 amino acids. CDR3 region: CASTGFDYGYTF. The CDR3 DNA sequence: TGTGCCAGCACCGGTTTCGACTATGGCTACACCTTC.

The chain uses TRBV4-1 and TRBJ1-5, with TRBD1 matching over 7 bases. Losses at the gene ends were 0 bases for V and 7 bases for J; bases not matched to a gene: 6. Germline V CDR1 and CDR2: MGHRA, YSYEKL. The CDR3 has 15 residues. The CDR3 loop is CASSQDRGFAQPQHF. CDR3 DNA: TGCGCCAGCAGCCAAGACAGGGGGTTTGCGCAGCCCCAGCATTTT.

The CDR3 DNA reads as TGTGCCAGCAGTGGACAGGCTAACCCCTACGAGCAGTACTTC. Translating it yields CASSGQANPYEQYF. The chain recombines TRBV6-5 with TRBJ2-7; 7 bases line up with TRBD1. With V trimmed by 5 bases and J by 2 bases, 6 bases remained unmatched. The CDR3 loop spans 14 amino acids. From germline, CDR1 is MNHEY and CDR2 SVGAGI.

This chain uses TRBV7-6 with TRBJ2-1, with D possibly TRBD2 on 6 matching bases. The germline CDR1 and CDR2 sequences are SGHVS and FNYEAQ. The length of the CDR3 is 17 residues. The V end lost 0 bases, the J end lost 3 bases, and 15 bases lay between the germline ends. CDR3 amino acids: CASSLARAGSRYNEQFF. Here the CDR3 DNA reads TGTGCCAGCAGCTTAGCGCGCGCGGGAAGTCGCTACAATGAGCAGTTCTTC.

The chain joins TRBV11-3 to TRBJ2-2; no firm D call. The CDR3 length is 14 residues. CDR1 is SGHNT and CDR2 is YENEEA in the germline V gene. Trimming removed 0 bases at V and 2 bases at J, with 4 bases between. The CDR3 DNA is TGTGCCAGCAGCTTAGATAGAAACACCGGGGAGCTGTTTTTT. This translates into CASSLDRNTGELFF.

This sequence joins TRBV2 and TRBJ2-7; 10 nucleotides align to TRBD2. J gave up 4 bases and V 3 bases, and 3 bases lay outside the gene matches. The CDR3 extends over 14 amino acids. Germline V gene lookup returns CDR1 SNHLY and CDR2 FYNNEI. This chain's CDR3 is CASSDPGLAYEQYF. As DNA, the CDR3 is TGTGCCAGCAGTGACCCGGGACTAGCGTACGAGCAGTACTTC. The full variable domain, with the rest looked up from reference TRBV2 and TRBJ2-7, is EPEVTQTPSHQVTQMGQEVILRCVPISNHLYFYWYRQILGQKVEFLVSFYNNEISEKSEIFDDQFSVERPDGSNFTLKIRSTKLEDSAMYFCASSDPGLAYEQYFGPGTRLTVT.

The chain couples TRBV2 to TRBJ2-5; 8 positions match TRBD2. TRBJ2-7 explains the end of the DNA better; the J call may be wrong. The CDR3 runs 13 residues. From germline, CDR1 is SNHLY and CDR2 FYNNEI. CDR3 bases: TGTGCCAGTGGCGGGGGGAGCTCCTACGAGCAGTACTTC. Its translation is CASGGGSSYEQYF.

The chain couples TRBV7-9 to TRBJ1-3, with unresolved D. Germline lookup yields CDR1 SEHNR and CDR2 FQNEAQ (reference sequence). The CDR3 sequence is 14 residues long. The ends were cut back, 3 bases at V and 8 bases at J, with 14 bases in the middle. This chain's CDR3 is CASSFPLSMDTIYF. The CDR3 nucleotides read TGTGCCAGCAGCTTTCCCCTCAGTATGGACACCATATATTTT.

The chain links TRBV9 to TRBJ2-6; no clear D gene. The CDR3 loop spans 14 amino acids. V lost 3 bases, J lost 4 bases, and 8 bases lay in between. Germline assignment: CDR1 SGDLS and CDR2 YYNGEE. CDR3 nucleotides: TGTGCCAGCAGCGAGGATAGGGGGGCCAACGTCCTGACTTTC. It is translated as CASSEDRGANVLTF.

The CDR3 loop reads CASSPIQYFISTDTQYF. In DNA form, the CDR3 reads TGTGCCAGCAGCCCTATTCAGTACTTTATTAGCACAGATACGCAGTATTTT. The V and J genes are TRBV7-9 and TRBJ2-3, with D uncertain. Trimming removed 5 bases from V and 0 bases from J, with 18 bases in between. Per the germline V gene, CDR1 is SEHNR and CDR2 is FQNEAQ (reference sequence). This CDR3 has 17 residues.

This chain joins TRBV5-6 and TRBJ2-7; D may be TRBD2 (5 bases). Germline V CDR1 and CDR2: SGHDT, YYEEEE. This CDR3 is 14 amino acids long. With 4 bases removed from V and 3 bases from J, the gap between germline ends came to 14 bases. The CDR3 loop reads CASSPSSRGYEQYF. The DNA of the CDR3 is TGTGCCAGCAGCCCATCGAGCCGGGGCTACGAGCAGTACTTC. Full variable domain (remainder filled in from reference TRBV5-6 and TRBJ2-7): DAGVTQSPTHLIKTRGQQVTLRCSPKSGHDTVSWYQQALGQGPQFIFQYYEEEERQRGNFPDRFSGHQFPNYSSELNVNALLLGDSALYLCASSPSSRGYEQYFGPGTRLTVT.

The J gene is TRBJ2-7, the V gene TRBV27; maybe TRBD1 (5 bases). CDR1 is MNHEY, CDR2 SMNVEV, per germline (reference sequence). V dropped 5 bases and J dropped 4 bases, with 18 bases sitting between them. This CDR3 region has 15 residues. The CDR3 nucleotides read TGTGCCAGCAGTCCCCTTTCAGGGAAGTGGTACGAGCAGTACTTC. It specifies CASSPLSGKWYEQYF.

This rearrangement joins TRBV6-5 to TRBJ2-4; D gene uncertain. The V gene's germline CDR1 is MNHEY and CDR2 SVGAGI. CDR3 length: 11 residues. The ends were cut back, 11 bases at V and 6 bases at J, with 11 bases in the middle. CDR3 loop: CASKTGNIQYF. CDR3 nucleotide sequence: TGTGCCTCGAAGACGGGAAACATTCAGTACTTC.

The CDR3 sequence: CASSSPPGGYEQYF. The CDR3, as DNA: TGTGCCAGCAGTTCCCCTCCGGGAGGATACGAGCAGTACTTC. V gene TRBV28 combines with J gene TRBJ2-7; TRBD2 matches at 7 bases. CDR3 length: 14 amino acids. In germline, CDR1 is MDHEN, CDR2 SYDVKM. The trim removed 4 bases at V and 4 bases at J, leaving 7 bases unmatched.

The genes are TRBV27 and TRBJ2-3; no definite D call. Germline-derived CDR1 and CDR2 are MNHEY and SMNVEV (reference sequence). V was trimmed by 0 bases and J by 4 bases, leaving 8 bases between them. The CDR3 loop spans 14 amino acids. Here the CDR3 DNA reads TGTGCCAGCAGTTTATCCGAGACCGCAGATACGCAGTATTTT. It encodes CASSLSETADTQYF.

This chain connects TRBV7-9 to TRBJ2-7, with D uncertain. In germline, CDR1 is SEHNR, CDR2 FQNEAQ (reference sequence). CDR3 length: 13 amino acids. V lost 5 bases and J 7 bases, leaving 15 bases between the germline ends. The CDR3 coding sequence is TGTGCCAGCAGCACTTTGACACCCCGGGAGCAGTACTTC. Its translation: CASSTLTPREQYF.

The CDR3 nucleotides read TGTGCCAGCAGTTTCCAGGGGGAGATCAGTGAGCAGTTCTTC. Translated: CASSFQGEISEQFF. The V and J genes are TRBV27 and TRBJ2-1; 7 bases match TRBD1. Germline-derived CDR1 and CDR2 are MNHEY and SMNVEV (reference sequence). The CDR3 runs 14 residues. Unmatched junction bases numbered 8, after V lost 3 bases and J lost 9 bases.

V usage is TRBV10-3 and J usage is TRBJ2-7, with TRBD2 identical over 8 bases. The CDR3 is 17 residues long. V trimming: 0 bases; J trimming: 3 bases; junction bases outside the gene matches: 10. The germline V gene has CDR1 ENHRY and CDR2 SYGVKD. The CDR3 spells CAISESTPGGSGYEQYF. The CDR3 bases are TGTGCCATCAGTGAGTCGACTCCGGGAGGGTCAGGCTACGAGCAGTACTTC.

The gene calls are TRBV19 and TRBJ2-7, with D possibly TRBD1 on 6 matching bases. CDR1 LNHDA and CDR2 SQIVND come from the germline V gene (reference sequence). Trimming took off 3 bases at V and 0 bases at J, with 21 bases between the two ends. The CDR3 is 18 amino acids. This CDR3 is CASSISGPGTKSSYEQYF. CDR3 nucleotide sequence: TGTGCCAGTAGTATTTCAGGGCCCGGGACAAAGAGCTCCTACGAGCAGTACTTC.